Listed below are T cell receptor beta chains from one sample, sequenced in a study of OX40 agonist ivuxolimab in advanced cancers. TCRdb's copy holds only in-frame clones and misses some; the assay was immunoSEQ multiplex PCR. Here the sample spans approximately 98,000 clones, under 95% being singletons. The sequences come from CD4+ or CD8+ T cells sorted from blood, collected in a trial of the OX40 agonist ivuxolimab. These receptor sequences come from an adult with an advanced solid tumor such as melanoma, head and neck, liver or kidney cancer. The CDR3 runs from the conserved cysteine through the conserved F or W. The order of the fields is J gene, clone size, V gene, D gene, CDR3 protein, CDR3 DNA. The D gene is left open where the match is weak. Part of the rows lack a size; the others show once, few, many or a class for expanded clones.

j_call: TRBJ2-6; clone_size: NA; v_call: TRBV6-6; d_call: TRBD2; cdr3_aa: CASRPGGGAGANVLTF; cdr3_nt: TGTGCCAGCAGGCCCGGGGGGGGAGCTGGGGCCAACGTCCTGACTTTC
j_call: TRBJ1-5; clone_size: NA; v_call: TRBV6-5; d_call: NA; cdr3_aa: CASSYSSDRNHAHF; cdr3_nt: TGTGCCAGCAGTTACTCGAGCGACAGAAATCACGCCCATTTT
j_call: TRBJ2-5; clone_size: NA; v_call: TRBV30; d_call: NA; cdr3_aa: CAWSAGNWETQYF; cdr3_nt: TGTGCCTGGAGTGCAGGGAATTGGGAGACCCAGTACTTC
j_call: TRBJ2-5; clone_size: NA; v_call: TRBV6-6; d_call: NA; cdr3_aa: CASTPTRQGAETQYF; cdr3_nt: TGTGCCAGCACTCCAACTAGGCAGGGTGCAGAGACCCAGTACTTC
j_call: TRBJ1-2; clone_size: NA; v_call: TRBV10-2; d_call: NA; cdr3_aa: CASGEVIGVSGYTF; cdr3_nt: TGCGCCAGCGGTGAAGTTATCGGGGTTAGTGGCTACACCTTC
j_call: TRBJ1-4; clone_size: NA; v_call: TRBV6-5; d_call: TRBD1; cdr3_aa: CASSGDSPKLFF; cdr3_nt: TGTGCCAGCAGCGGGGACAGTCCAAAACTGTTTTTT
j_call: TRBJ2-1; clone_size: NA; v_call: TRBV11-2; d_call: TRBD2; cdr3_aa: CASSPGLAGGNEQFF; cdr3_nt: TGTGCCAGCAGTCCTGGACTAGCGGGTGGGAATGAGCAGTTCTTC
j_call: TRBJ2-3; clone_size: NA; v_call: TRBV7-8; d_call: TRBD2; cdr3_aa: CASSLASGGAGTDTQYF; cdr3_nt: TGTGCCAGCAGCTTAGCGAGCGGGGGGGCCGGCACAGATACGCAGTATTTT
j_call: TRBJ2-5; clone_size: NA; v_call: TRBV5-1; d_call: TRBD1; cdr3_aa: CASRTDRAVETQYF; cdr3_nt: TGCGCCAGCAGAACGGACAGGGCGGTGGAGACCCAGTACTTC
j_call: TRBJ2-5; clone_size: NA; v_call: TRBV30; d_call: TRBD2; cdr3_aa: CAWSTGGYETQYF; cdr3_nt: TGTGCCTGGTCCACGGGGGGGTATGAGACCCAGTACTTC
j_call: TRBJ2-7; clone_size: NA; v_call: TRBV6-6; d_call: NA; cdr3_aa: CASSPSGSLAYEQYF; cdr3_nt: TGTGCCAGCAGTCCTTCGGGGAGTCTAGCCTACGAGCAGTACTTC
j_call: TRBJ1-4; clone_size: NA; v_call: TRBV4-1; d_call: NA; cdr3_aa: CASSHPSTNEKLFF; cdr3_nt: TGCGCCAGCAGCCACCCCTCAACTAATGAAAAACTGTTTTTT
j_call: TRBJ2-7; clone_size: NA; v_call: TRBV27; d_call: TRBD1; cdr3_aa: CASSLLDRGTYEQYF; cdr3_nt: TGTGCCAGCAGTTTATTAGACAGGGGCACCTACGAGCAGTACTTC
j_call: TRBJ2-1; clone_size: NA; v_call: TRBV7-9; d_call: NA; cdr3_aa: CASSLEGDEQFF; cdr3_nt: TGTGCCAGCAGCTTAGAGGGAGACGAGCAGTTCTTC
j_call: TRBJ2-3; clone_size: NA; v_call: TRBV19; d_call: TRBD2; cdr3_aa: CASSIEGTSGGYTQYF; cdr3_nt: TGTGCCAGTAGTATAGAAGGGACTAGCGGGGGATACACGCAGTATTTT
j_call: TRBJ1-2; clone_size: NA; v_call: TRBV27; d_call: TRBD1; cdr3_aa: CASSPGDRTYGYTF; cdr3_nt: TGTGCCAGCAGTCCCGGGGACAGAACCTATGGCTACACCTTC
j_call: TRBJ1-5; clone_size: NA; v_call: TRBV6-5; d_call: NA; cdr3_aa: CASSEQASSQPQHF; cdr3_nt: TGTGCCAGCAGTGAACAAGCATCCAGTCAGCCCCAGCATTTT
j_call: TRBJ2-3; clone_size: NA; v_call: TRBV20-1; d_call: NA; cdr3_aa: CSARGTDTQYF; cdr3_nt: TGCAGTGCTAGGGGCACAGATACGCAGTATTTT
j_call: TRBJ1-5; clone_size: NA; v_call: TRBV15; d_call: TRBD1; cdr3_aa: CATSRDSARQGIQPQHF; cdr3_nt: TGTGCCACCAGCAGAGATAGTGCGAGACAGGGTATTCAGCCCCAGCATTTT
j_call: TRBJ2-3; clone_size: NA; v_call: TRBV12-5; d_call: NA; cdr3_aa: CASGFGLSTDTQYF; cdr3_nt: TGTGCTAGTGGTTTCGGCCTAAGCACAGATACGCAGTATTTT
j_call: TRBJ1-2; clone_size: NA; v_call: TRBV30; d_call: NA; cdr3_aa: CAWSSGTVSGYTF; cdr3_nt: TGTGCCTGGAGCTCCGGGACGGTCTCTGGCTACACCTTC
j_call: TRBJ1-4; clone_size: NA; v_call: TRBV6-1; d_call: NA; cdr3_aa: CASSARGASEKLFF; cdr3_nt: TGTGCCAGCAGCGCCCGGGGGGCAAGTGAAAAACTGTTTTTT
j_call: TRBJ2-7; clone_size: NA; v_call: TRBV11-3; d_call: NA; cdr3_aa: CASSGGGGEQYF; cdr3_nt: TGTGCCAGCAGCGGGGGAGGTGGCGAGCAGTACTTC
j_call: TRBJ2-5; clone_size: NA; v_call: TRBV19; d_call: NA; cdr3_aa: CASSIASKETQYF; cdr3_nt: TGTGCCAGTAGTATCGCTAGTAAAGAGACCCAGTACTTC
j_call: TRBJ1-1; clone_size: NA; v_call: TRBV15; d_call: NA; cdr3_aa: CATSRRNTEAFF; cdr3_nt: TGTGCCACCAGCAGAAGAAACACTGAAGCTTTCTTT
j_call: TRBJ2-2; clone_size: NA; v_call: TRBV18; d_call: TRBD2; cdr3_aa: CASSPPLAGGPPAGELFF; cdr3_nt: TGTGCCAGCTCACCGCCCCTAGCGGGGGGGCCACCGGCCGGGGAGCTGTTTTTT
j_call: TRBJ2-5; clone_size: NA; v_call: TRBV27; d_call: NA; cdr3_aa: CASSPTSQTQYF; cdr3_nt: TGTGCCAGCAGTCCCACCTCCCAGACCCAGTACTTC
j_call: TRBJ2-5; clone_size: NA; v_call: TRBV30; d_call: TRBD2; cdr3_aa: CAWSKRGRAGETQYF; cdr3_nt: TGTGCCTGGAGTAAGCGCGGGAGGGCTGGGGAGACCCAGTACTTC
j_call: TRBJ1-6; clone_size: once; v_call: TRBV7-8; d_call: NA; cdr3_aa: CASSLSLPANSPLHF; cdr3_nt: TGTGCCAGCAGCTTATCGTTGCCCGCAAATTCACCCCTCCACTTT
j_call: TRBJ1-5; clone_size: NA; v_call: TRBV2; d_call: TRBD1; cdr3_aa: CASSGQGSNQPQHF; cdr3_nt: TGTGCCAGCAGCGGACAGGGAAGCAATCAGCCCCAGCATTTT
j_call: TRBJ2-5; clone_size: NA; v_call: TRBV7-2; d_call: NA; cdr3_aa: CASSLNRGQETQYF; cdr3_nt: TGTGCCAGCAGCTTAAATAGGGGCCAAGAGACCCAGTACTTC
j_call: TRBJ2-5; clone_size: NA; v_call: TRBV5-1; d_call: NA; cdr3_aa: CASSLDRGGGETQYF; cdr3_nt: TGCGCCAGCAGCTTGGATCGGGGCGGTGGAGAGACCCAGTACTTC
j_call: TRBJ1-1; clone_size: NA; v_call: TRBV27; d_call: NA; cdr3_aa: CASSLLRVGTEAFF; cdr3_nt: TGTGCCAGCAGTTTATTGCGGGTTGGCACTGAAGCTTTCTTT
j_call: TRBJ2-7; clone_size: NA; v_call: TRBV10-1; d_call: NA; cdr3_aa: CASSEGRDDEQYF; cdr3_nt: TGCGCCAGCAGTGAGGGCAGGGACGACGAGCAGTACTTC
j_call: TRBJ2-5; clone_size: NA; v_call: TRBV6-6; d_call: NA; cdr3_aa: CASSYSKRALKETQYF; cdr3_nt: TGTGCCAGCAGTTACTCGAAGCGGGCACTAAAAGAGACCCAGTACTTC
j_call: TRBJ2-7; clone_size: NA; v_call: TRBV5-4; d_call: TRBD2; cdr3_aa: CASSLGRGSGEQYF; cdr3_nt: TGTGCCAGCAGCTTGGGTCGGGGTAGCGGGGAGCAGTACTTC
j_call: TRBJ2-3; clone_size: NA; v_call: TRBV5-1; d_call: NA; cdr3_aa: CASSLMRDASTDTQYF; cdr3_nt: TGCGCCAGCAGCTTAATGCGGGACGCGAGCACAGATACGCAGTATTTT
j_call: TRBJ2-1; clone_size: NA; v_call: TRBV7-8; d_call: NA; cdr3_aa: CASSLESLPFF; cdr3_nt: TGTGCCAGCAGCTTAGAGAGTTTGCCCTTCTTC
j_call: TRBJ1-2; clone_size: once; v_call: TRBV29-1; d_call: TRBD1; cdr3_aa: CSFTGTVSYGYTF; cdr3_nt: TGCAGCTTTACCGGGACAGTGAGCTATGGCTACACCTTC
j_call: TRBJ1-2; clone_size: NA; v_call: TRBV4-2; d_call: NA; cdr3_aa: CASSQEGRTRTTNYGYTF; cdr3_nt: TGTGCCAGCAGCCAAGAAGGGCGCACGCGGACAACTAACTATGGCTACACCTTC
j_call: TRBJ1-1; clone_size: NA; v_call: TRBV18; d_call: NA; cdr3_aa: CASSPRPGDMNTEAFF; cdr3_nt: TGTGCCAGCTCACCACGGCCAGGGGACATGAACACTGAAGCTTTCTTT
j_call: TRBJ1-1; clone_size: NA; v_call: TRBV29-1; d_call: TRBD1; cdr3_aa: CSVGQGSEAFF; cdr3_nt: TGCAGCGTCGGACAGGGGTCTGAAGCTTTCTTT
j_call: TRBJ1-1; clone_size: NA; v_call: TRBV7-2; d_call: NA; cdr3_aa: CASSLRRRAEAFF; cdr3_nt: TGTGCCAGCAGCTTACGTAGGCGGGCTGAAGCTTTCTTT
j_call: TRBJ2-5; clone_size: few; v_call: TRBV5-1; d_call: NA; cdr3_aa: CASAVRTSQETQYF; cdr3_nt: TGCGCCAGCGCCGTTCGGACTTCCCAAGAGACCCAGTACTTC
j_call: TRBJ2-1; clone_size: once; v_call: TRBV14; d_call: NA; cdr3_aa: CASSQSDPYNEQFF; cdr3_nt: TGTGCCAGCAGCCAGTCAGACCCCTACAATGAGCAGTTCTTC
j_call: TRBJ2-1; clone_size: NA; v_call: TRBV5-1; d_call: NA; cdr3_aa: CASSLEAQSYNEQFF; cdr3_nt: TGCGCCAGCAGCTTGGAGGCCCAGTCCTACAATGAGCAGTTCTTC
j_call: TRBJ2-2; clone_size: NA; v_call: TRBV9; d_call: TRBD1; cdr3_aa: CASSLQGAEHGTGELFF; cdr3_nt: TGTGCCAGCAGCCTACAGGGGGCCGAACACGGAACCGGGGAGCTGTTTTTT
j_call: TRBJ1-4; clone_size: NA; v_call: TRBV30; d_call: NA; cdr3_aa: CAWSSLMGGAGAIGTVDREKLFF; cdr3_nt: TGTGCCTGGAGTTCCCTCATGGGTGGGGCAGGAGCAATCGGGACTGTCGATCGAGAAAAACTGTTTTTT
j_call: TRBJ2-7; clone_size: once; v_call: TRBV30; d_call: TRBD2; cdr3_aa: CAWMGGVYEQYF; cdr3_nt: TGTGCCTGGATGGGGGGGGTCTACGAGCAGTACTTC
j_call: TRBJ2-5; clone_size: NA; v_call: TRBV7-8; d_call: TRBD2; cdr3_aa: CASRIAGGRETQYF; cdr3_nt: TGTGCCAGCAGGATAGCGGGGGGGCGGGAGACCCAGTACTTC
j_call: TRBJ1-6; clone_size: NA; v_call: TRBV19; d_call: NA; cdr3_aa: CASSIRRGGDSPLHF; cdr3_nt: TGTGCCAGTAGTATACGGAGGGGGGGCGATTCACCCCTCCACTTT
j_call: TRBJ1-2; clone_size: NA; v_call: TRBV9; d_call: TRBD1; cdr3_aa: CASSADPARGGYGYTF; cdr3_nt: TGTGCCAGCAGCGCCGACCCGGCCAGGGGGGGCTATGGCTACACCTTC
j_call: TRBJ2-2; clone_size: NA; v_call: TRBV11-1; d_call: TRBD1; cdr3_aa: CASTNPGTGNVGELFF; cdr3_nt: TGTGCCAGCACCAATCCCGGGACAGGGAATGTCGGGGAGCTGTTTTTT
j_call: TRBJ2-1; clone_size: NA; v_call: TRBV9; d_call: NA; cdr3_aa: CASSVGSYNEQFF; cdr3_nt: TGTGCCAGCAGCGTCGGTTCCTACAATGAGCAGTTCTTC
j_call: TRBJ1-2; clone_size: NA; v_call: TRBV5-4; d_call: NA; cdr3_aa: CASSQDSRGTNYGYTF; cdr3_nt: TGTGCCAGCAGCCAAGATTCGCGGGGGACTAACTATGGCTACACCTTC
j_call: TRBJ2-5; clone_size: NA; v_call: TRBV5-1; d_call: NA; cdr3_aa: CASSIQETQYF; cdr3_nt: TGCGCCAGCAGCATACAAGAGACCCAGTACTTC
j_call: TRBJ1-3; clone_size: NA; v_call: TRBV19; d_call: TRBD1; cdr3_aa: CASSRSRDRGNTIYF; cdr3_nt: TGTGCCAGTAGTCGGTCAAGGGACAGGGGAAACACCATATATTTT